These 5 T cell receptor beta chains share one sample of origin, sequenced in a study of graft-versus-host responses after intestinal transplantation. Data came from immunoSEQ multiplex PCR; TCRdb stores just in-frame clones and leaves some out. The sample consists of tens of thousands of clones, roughly 95% of them appearing once. Sequencing was performed on PBMCs, taken 156 days after intestinal transplant. The receptor source for this set is a human patient who received an intestinal transplant, so some T cells may come from the graft donor.

The chain couples TRBV29-1 to TRBJ2-2; a weak D match, TRBD1 (5 bases). Germline V gives CDR1 SQVTM, CDR2 ANQGSEA. V was clipped by 4 bases and J by 1 base, with 7 bases between them. The CDR3 is made up of 13 amino acids. CDR3 sequence (DNA): TGCAGCGTTGGACAGTTGAACACCGGGGAGCTGTTTTTT. Its protein is CSVGQLNTGELFF.

The sample holds one count of this clone. The chain joins TRBV7-6 to TRBJ2-7, with no clear D. The V end was cut by 1 base, the J end by 4 bases, with 8 bases between. This CDR3 is built from 13 residues. CDR1 SGHVS and CDR2 FNYEAQ come from the germline V gene. This CDR3 is CASSLESGYEQYF. The CDR3 region has the DNA TGTGCCAGCAGCTTAGAATCCGGATACGAGCAGTACTTC.

This chain links TRBV2 with TRBJ2-2; perhaps D is TRBD1 or TRBD2 (5 bases each). The CDR3 covers 16 residues. The germline CDR1 and CDR2 sequences are SNHLY and FYNNEI. The V and J ends lost 6 bases and 4 bases respectively, with 18 bases between them. CDR3 sequence (DNA): TGTGCCAGCAGCGAACCGGGACCCGGAGGCACCGGGGAGCTGTTTTTT. Translating gives CASSEPGPGGTGELFF. The variable domain in full, with the rest retrieved from reference TRBV2 and TRBJ2-2, is EPEVTQTPSHQVTQMGQEVILRCVPISNHLYFYWYRQILGQKVEFLVSFYNNEISEKSEIFDDQFSVERPDGSNFTLKIRSTKLEDSAMYFCASSEPGPGGTGELFFGEGSRLTVL.

The rearrangement links TRBV5-6 to TRBJ2-2; 7 bases fit TRBD2. Germline lookup yields CDR1 SGHDT and CDR2 YYEEEE. The CDR3 is 16 amino acids. V shed 4 bases and J 1 base; nucleotides not matched to a gene: 7. This chain's CDR3 is CASSTTGTMNTGELFF. CDR3 nucleotides: TGTGCCAGCAGCACAACCGGGACTATGAACACCGGGGAGCTGTTTTTT.

The V call is TRBV7-9, the J call TRBJ2-7; D remains ambiguous. V was pared by 2 bases and J by 5 bases, with 10 bases between. This CDR3 comprises 13 residues. In germline, CDR1 is SEHNR, CDR2 FQNEAQ (reference sequence). In nucleotides, the CDR3 is TGTGCCAGCAGCTTACCAGTGAGTGACGAGCAGTACTTC. Protein product: CASSLPVSDEQYF.